One and the same sample provided the 12 T cell receptor beta chains below, sequenced in a study of T cell responses to AZD1222 COVID-19 vaccine. TCRdb's table, derived via immunoSEQ multiplex PCR, lists solely in-frame clones and lacks some. The sample contains 100,000 or so clones, about 90% of which appear only once. Source: peripheral blood, taken on day 0 of AZD1222 vaccination. Receptor source: an adult in good health.

The V call is TRBV10-1, the J call TRBJ2-7; no clear D gene. With 5 bases removed from V and 1 base from J, the gap between germline ends came to 12 bases. The CDR3 sequence is 14 residues long. Germline CDR1 is WNHNN and CDR2 is SYGVQD (reference sequence). CDR3 bases: TGCGCCAGCAGTACCCGACCGGGTTCCTACGAGCAGTACTTC. It translates to CASSTRPGSYEQYF.

This chain uses TRBV7-2 with TRBJ2-1; 9 nucleotides line up with TRBD2. The CDR3 spans 16 residues. V dropped 1 base and J dropped 2; count of bases not matched to a gene: 3. Germline V CDR1 and CDR2: SGHTA, FQGNSA. The CDR3 DNA is TGTGCCAGCAGCTTAGTTCGCGGGGGGGCCTACAATGAGCAGTTCTTC. Translating gives CASSLVRGGAYNEQFF. Combining the CDR3 with reference TRBV7-2 and TRBJ2-1 gives the whole variable domain GAGVSQSPSNKVTEKGKDVELRCDPISGHTALYWYRQSLGQGLEFLIYFQGNSAPDKSGLPSDRFSAERTGGSVSTLTIQRTQQEDSAVYLCASSLVRGGAYNEQFFGPGTRLTVL.

This chain uses TRBV21-1 with TRBJ2-2; the table gives TRBD1 as D, unverified against the DNA. TRBV21-1 is recorded as a pseudogene. The CDR3 sequence is 18 residues long. The CDR3 sequence: CASSKGPLTGRGTGELFF. DNA for the CDR3: TGTGCCAGCAGCAAAGGGCCCCTGACAGGTCGAGGCACCGGGGAGCTGTTTTTT.

The V call is TRBV12-5, the J call TRBJ2-2; unclear D gene. The germline gives CDR1 LGHNT, CDR2 FRNRAP. V was cut by 2 bases and J by 5 bases, with 12 bases left in between. The CDR3 contains 15 residues. In nucleotides, the CDR3 is TGTGCTAGTGGTTTGTTCGGTGGACGAACCGGGGAGCTGTTTTTT. This sequence encodes CASGLFGGRTGELFF.

This chain uses TRBV7-9 with TRBJ1-6, with D possibly TRBD1 on 6 matching bases. CDR1 is SEHNR and CDR2 is FQNEAQ in the germline V gene (reference sequence). This CDR3 spans 15 amino acids. V was trimmed by 5 bases and J by 5 bases, leaving 13 bases between them. The CDR3 DNA reads TGTGCCAGCAGCCTAGGACAGTCCAATAATTCACCCCTCCACTTT. Amino acid sequence: CASSLGQSNNSPLHF. The full variable domain, with the rest looked up from reference TRBV7-9 and TRBJ1-6, is DTGVSQNPRHKITKRGQNVTFRCDPISEHNRLYWYRQTLGQGPEFLTYFQNEAQLEKSRLLSDRFSAERPKGSFSTLEIQRTEQGDSAMYLCASSLGQSNNSPLHFGNGTRLTVT.

V is TRBV4-2 and J is TRBJ2-1; 9 bases map to TRBD2. The V and J ends lost 1 base and 4 bases, in that order; junction bases with no gene match: 5. The CDR3 consists of 16 residues. The germline CDR1 and CDR2 sequences are LGHNA and YNFKEQ. CDR3 in DNA: TGTGCCAGCAGCCAAGTGGCTGCGGGGGGGTACAATGAGCAGTTCTTC. This gives the protein CASSQVAAGGYNEQFF.

The chain couples TRBV19 to TRBJ1-6; D is unresolved. V was clipped by 1 base and J by 0 bases, with 10 bases between them. This CDR3 has 17 residues. CDR1 and CDR2 (germline): LNHDA, SQIVND (reference sequence). CDR3 in amino acids: CASSIVQISSYNSPLHF. The CDR3 coding sequence is TGTGCCAGTAGTATAGTACAGATCAGCTCCTATAATTCACCCCTCCACTTT. The full variable domain, rest sourced from reference TRBV19 and TRBJ1-6, is DGGITQSPKYLFRKEGQNVTLSCEQNLNHDAMYWYRQDPGQGLRLIYYSQIVNDFQKGDIAEGYSVSREKKESFPLTVTSAQKNPTAFYLCASSIVQISSYNSPLHFGNGTRLTVT.

This chain links TRBV18 with TRBJ2-3; the D gene could be TRBD1 or TRBD2 (5 bases each). The germline gives CDR1 KGHSH, CDR2 LQKENI. V lost 5 bases and J lost 6, with 18 bases in between. This CDR3 contains 15 residues. The CDR3 bases are TGTGCCAGCTCAACCGGCTTTTTGGGGGTGGATACGCAGTATTTT. This translates into CASSTGFLGVDTQYF.

Comments on this clone: The sample carries other DNA sequences with the same CDR3. This chain joins TRBV11-3 and TRBJ1-3; 9 bases are shared with TRBD1. The CDR3 length is 15 residues. Trimming at V came to 5 bases and at J to 2 bases, leaving 4 bases not matched to a gene. Germline V CDR1 and CDR2: SGHNT, YENEEA. The CDR3 protein is CASSPGQGPGNTIYF. CDR3 DNA: TGTGCCAGCAGCCCGGGACAGGGACCTGGAAACACCATATATTTT. The full variable domain, in which reference TRBV11-3 and TRBJ1-3 provide the parts outside the CDR3, is EAGVVQSPRYKIIEKKQPVAFWCNPISGHNTLYWYLQNLGQGPELLIRYENEEAVDDSQLPKDRFSAERLKGVDSTLKIQPAELGDSAVYLCASSPGQGPGNTIYFGEGSWLTVV.

The chain recombines TRBV7-2 with TRBJ2-3; D is unclear. CDR1 and CDR2 from the germline V gene are SGHTA and FQGNSA. V lost 1 base to trimming and J lost 5 bases, with 7 bases between them. This CDR3 has 13 residues. The CDR3 here is CASSLERRDTQYF. DNA for the CDR3: TGTGCCAGCAGCTTAGAGCGACGAGATACGCAGTATTTT. Based on the CDR3 plus reference TRBV7-2 and TRBJ2-3, the full variable domain is GAGVSQSPSNKVTEKGKDVELRCDPISGHTALYWYRQSLGQGLEFLIYFQGNSAPDKSGLPSDRFSAERTGGSVSTLTIQRTQQEDSAVYLCASSLERRDTQYFGPGTRLTVL.

The J gene is TRBJ2-1, the V gene TRBV7-6; the match to TRBD1 covers 9 bases. This CDR3 has 13 amino acids. The J segment lost 7 bases and the V segment lost 5 bases, leaving 3 bases of the junction unmatched. Germline V gives CDR1 SGHVS, CDR2 FNYEAQ. CDR3 nucleotides: TGTGCCAGCAGCCATGGACAGGGGAATGAGCAGTTCTTC. Its protein is CASSHGQGNEQFF.

By share of the sample, this clone is large (0.1 to 1%). The chain carries TRBV18 and TRBJ2-7; 9 bases agree with TRBD1. After removal of 5 bases from V and 3 bases from J, the junction contained 5 bases not matched to a gene. CDR1 is KGHSH and CDR2 is LQKENI in the germline V gene. The CDR3 runs 14 residues. CDR3 amino acids: CASSTDRGYYEQYV. The CDR3 DNA reads as TGTGCCAGCTCAACGGACAGGGGATACTACGAGCAGTACGTC.